This passage covers 30 T cell receptor beta chains from one sample sequenced in a study of blood T cell repertoires in COVID-19. Some clones are missing from TCRdb's copy, which holds only in-frame ones; the method was immunoSEQ multiplex PCR. Here the sample spans approximately 200,000 clones, around 90% being singletons. Sequenced: PBMCs or T cells enriched from blood (not recorded which). Source of these receptors: a woman in her twenties or thirties who had been exposed to COVID-19.

The genes are TRBV7-9 and TRBJ2-2; 8 nucleotides align to TRBD1. V trimming: 3 bases; J trimming: 5 bases; junction bases outside the gene matches: 11. The CDR3 contains 17 residues. Germline V gene sequence: CDR1 SEHNR, CDR2 FQNEAQ (reference sequence). CDR3 DNA: TGTGCCAGCAGCTTCCGGCAGGGGGCGCCGGTGACCGGGGAGCTGTTTTTT. Amino acid sequence: CASSFRQGAPVTGELFF.

The chain carries TRBV19 and TRBJ1-2, with 7 bases that match TRBD1. Germline lookup yields CDR1 LNHDA and CDR2 SQIVND (reference sequence). The CDR3 runs 18 residues. The V and J ends lost 5 bases and 4 bases, in that order; junction bases with no gene match: 19. In DNA, the CDR3 is TGTGCCAGTAGTTTGCCCGGGGGCCTAGGGGGCAGCGTCTATGGCTACACCTTC. It translates to CASSLPGGLGGSVYGYTF. Complete variable domain (other parts from reference TRBV19 and TRBJ1-2): DGGITQSPKYLFRKEGQNVTLSCEQNLNHDAMYWYRQDPGQGLRLIYYSQIVNDFQKGDIAEGYSVSREKKESFPLTVTSAQKNPTAFYLCASSLPGGLGGSVYGYTFGSGTRLTVV.

The table lists this clone with a count of one. This chain connects TRBV5-1 to TRBJ2-1; 10 nucleotides match TRBD2. There are 15 residues in the CDR3. Trimming at V came to 4 bases and at J to 5 bases, leaving 6 bases not matched to a gene. Germline V gene sequence: CDR1 SGHRS, CDR2 YFSETQ. CDR3 in DNA: TGCGCCAGCAGCCCAACCGGGACTAGCGACAATGAGCAGTTCTTC. This translates into CASSPTGTSDNEQFF.

The chain couples TRBV3-1 (or the pseudogene TRBV3-2) to TRBJ2-6; D may be TRBD1 (6 bases). The ends were cut back, 5 bases at V and 4 bases at J, with 12 bases in the middle. Per germline, CDR1 LGHDT and CDR2 YNNKEL (reference sequence). This CDR3 has 15 amino acids. In nucleotides, the CDR3 is TGTGCCAGCAGCTTTCAGGGGAGCGGGGCCAACGTCCTGACTTTC. It translates to CASSFQGSGANVLTF.

The V gene is TRBV5-1, the J gene TRBJ1-4; no firm D call. The CDR3 consists of 13 residues. Germline CDR1 reads SGHRS; CDR2 reads YFSETQ. Trimming removed 3 bases at V and 4 bases at J, with 7 bases between. CDR3 sequence: CASSSGINEKLFF. CDR3 sequence (DNA): TGCGCCAGCAGCTCGGGGATTAATGAAAAACTGTTTTTT.

The V gene is TRBV2, the J gene TRBJ2-7; 10 bases line up with TRBD1. CDR1 is SNHLY and CDR2 is FYNNEI in the germline V gene. Unmatched junction bases numbered 2, after V lost 10 bases and J lost 2 bases. The CDR3 consists of 12 residues. CDR3 DNA sequence: TGTGCCACCGGACAGGGGGCCTACGAGCAGTACTTC. Translated: CATGQGAYEQYF.

This chain joins TRBV21-1 and TRBJ2-3; the table names TRBD1, a call not compared with the DNA. TRBV21-1 is flagged as a pseudogene. The CDR3 runs 14 residues. The CDR3 loop reads CATSGGISPDTQYF. The CDR3 bases are TGTGCCACCTCAGGGGGGATCTCTCCAGATACGCAGTATTTT.

This clone has a handful of counts. J is TRBJ2-7 and V is TRBV7-6; possibly TRBD2 for D (6 bases). This CDR3 is 15 amino acids long. Germline V gene lookup returns CDR1 SGHVS and CDR2 FNYEAQ. V lost 5 bases to trimming and J lost 1 base, with 15 bases between them. The CDR3 sequence is CASSPRASDSYEQYF. The CDR3 region has the DNA TGTGCCAGCAGCCCGCGGGCTAGCGATTCCTACGAGCAGTACTTC.

V is TRBV4-1 and J is TRBJ2-4, with a possible D match to TRBD1 (7 bases). CDR3 length: 17 amino acids. The germline V gene has CDR1 MGHRA and CDR2 YSYEKL. V was cut by 0 bases and J by 7 bases, with 19 bases left in between. CDR3 coding DNA: TGCGCCAGCAGCCAAGAGTGGGGGGCAGGGGGGTTGAACATTCAGTACTTC. Translated, it gives CASSQEWGAGGLNIQYF.

V gene TRBV5-1 combines with J gene TRBJ2-1; tentative D call: TRBD1 (6 bases). CDR1 and CDR2 from the germline V gene are SGHRS and YFSETQ. The V end was cut by 3 bases, the J end by 6 bases, with 10 bases between. This CDR3 spans 13 amino acids. The CDR3 sequence is CASSSTGGNEQFF. CDR3 DNA: TGCGCCAGCAGCTCGACAGGAGGCAATGAGCAGTTCTTC.

This chain uses TRBV3-1 (or the pseudogene TRBV3-2) with TRBJ2-1; a weak D match, TRBD2 (6 bases). In germline, CDR1 is LGHDT, CDR2 YNNKEL (reference sequence). V was pared by 5 bases and J by 12 bases, with 14 bases between. The CDR3 loop spans 12 amino acids. DNA for the CDR3: TGTGCCAGCAGCTCCGGGGGTGTAGCGCAGTTCTTC. It yields the protein CASSSGGVAQFF.

The chain carries TRBV5-1 and TRBJ2-7; tentative D call: TRBD2 (5 bases). V dropped 2 bases and J dropped 0 bases, with 12 bases sitting between them. The CDR3 spans 15 residues. Germline assignment: CDR1 SGHRS and CDR2 YFSETQ. CDR3 in DNA: TGCGCCAGCAGCTTACGTAGCGTCGGCTCCTACGAGCAGTACTTC. Residues: CASSLRSVGSYEQYF.

The chain is built from TRBV7-9 and TRBJ2-2, with 7 bases aligning to TRBD1. The CDR3 runs 14 residues. Germline V gene lookup returns CDR1 SEHNR and CDR2 FQNEAQ (reference sequence). V dropped 8 bases and J dropped 1; count of bases not matched to a gene: 4. The CDR3 sequence: CASRDRVNTGELFF. The CDR3 region has the DNA TGTGCCAGCCGCGACAGGGTGAACACCGGGGAGCTGTTTTTT.

This rearrangement joins TRBV15 to TRBJ1-3; D remains unclear. Germline CDR1 and CDR2: LNHNV and YYDKDF (reference sequence). The CDR3 length is 14 residues. V lost 0 bases and J 4 bases, leaving 7 bases between the germline ends. This chain's CDR3 is CATSREISGNTIYF. The CDR3 region has the DNA TGTGCCACCAGCAGAGAAATCTCCGGAAACACCATATATTTT.

The chain joins TRBV3-1 (or the pseudogene TRBV3-2) to TRBJ2-5, with D maybe TRBD1 (5 bases). Germline assignment: CDR1 LGHDT and CDR2 YNNKEL (reference sequence). The CDR3 spans 11 residues. Trimming took 8 bases from V and 5 from J, leaving 9 bases between them. Written as DNA, the CDR3 is TGTGCCAGCGGGGCCGGGGAGACCCAGTACTTC. Residues: CASGAGETQYF.

This rearrangement joins TRBV6-5 to TRBJ2-3; D possibly corresponds to TRBD1 (6 bases). Germline CDR1 and CDR2: MNHEY and SVGAGI. V was clipped by 6 bases and J by 4 bases, with 8 bases between them. This CDR3 is built from 12 residues. CDR3 DNA: TGTGCCAGCAGCAGGGGTGCAGATACGCAGTATTTT. Translated: CASSRGADTQYF.

The genes are TRBV15 and TRBJ2-2; D remains ambiguous. V was trimmed by 4 bases and J by 2 bases, leaving 17 bases between them. The CDR3 spans 17 residues. Germline loops: CDR1 LNHNV, CDR2 YYDKDF (reference sequence). The chain's CDR3 is CATSTPTRNSNTGELFF. The CDR3 DNA reads TGTGCCACCAGCACACCGACTCGGAACTCAAACACCGGGGAGCTGTTTTTT.

This clone was seen more than once but under ten times. The chain employs TRBV27 and TRBJ1-3; D perhaps matches TRBD1 (6 bases). Trimming cost V 6 bases and J 8 bases, with 20 bases left between them. Germline assignment: CDR1 MNHEY and CDR2 SMNVEV (reference sequence). This CDR3 has 15 amino acids. The CDR3 sequence is CASSATGVGWDTIYF. The DNA of the CDR3 is TGTGCCAGCAGCGCGACAGGTGTAGGGTGGGACACCATATATTTT.

This clone showed up just a few times. The J gene is TRBJ2-7, the V gene TRBV29-1; 9 bases align to TRBD2. Trimming cost V 3 bases and J 6 bases; bases outside gene matches: 9. CDR1 is SQVTM and CDR2 is ANQGSEA in the germline V gene. The CDR3 covers 14 residues. CDR3 coding DNA: TGCAGCGTTGATGCGGGAGGGCTTCGGGGCGAGCAGTACTTC. Translation: CSVDAGGLRGEQYF.

The chain uses TRBV19 and TRBJ2-2; TRBD1 aligns across 8 bases. Losses at the gene ends were 8 bases for V and 0 bases for J; bases not matched to a gene: 2. This CDR3 region has 14 residues. Germline values: CDR1 LNHDA, CDR2 SQIVND (reference sequence). The chain's CDR3 is CASGQGPNTGELFF. In DNA form, the CDR3 reads TGTGCCAGTGGACAGGGCCCGAACACCGGGGAGCTGTTTTTT.

V usage is TRBV5-1 and J usage is TRBJ1-4; D remains ambiguous. The CDR3 spans 12 residues. Germline values: CDR1 SGHRS, CDR2 YFSETQ. Trimming cost V 0 bases and J 7 bases, with 4 bases left between them. CDR3 DNA sequence: TGCGCCAGCAGCTTGGGAGGTGAAAAACTGTTTTTT. It encodes CASSLGGEKLFF.

The chain uses TRBV5-1 and TRBJ2-2; D not resolved. CDR3 length: 11 amino acids. The V gene's germline CDR1 is SGHRS and CDR2 YFSETQ. V lost 7 bases to trimming and J lost 6 bases, with 7 bases between them. The CDR3 loop reads CASRLAGELFF. The CDR3 DNA is TGCGCCAGCCGTCTTGCCGGGGAGCTGTTTTTT. The entire variable domain, with the rest obtained from reference TRBV5-1 and TRBJ2-2, is as follows: KAGVTQTPRYLIKTRGQQVTLSCSPISGHRSVSWYQQTPGQGLQFLFEYFSETQRNKGNFPGRFSGRQFSNSRSEMNVSTLELGDSALYLCASRLAGELFFGEGSRLTVL.

V and J are TRBV30 and TRBJ1-2, with D possibly matching TRBD1 (5 bases). There are 11 residues in the CDR3. With 1 base removed from V and 8 bases from J, the gap between germline ends came to 8 bases. The germline CDR1 and CDR2 sequences are GTSNPN and SVGIG (reference sequence). DNA of the CDR3: TGTGCCTGGAGTGGCAGGGAAGGCTACACCTTC. Translated: CAWSGREGYTF. Full variable domain (missing parts from reference TRBV30 and TRBJ1-2): SQTIHQWPATLVQPVGSPLSLECTVEGTSNPNLYWYRQAAGRGLQLLFYSVGIGQISSEVPQNLSASRPQDRQFILSSKKLLLSDSGFYLCAWSGREGYTFGSGTRLTVV.

The V and J genes are TRBV6-5 and TRBJ1-2, with 9 bases lining up with TRBD1. V gave up 7 bases and J gave up 8 bases; unmatched junction bases: 5. Germline lookup yields CDR1 MNHEY and CDR2 SVGAGI. The CDR3 length is 12 residues. CDR3 nucleotide sequence: TGTGCCAGCACACAGGGGGCGGGAGGCTACACCTTC. Its protein product is CASTQGAGGYTF.

V usage is TRBV19 and J usage is TRBJ1-5; unclear D gene. The CDR3 loop spans 14 amino acids. The V gene lost 3 bases and the J gene lost 0 bases, with 6 bases spanning the gap. Per germline, CDR1 LNHDA and CDR2 SQIVND (reference sequence). The CDR3 nucleotides read TGTGCCAGTAGTATCCAGAATAGCAATCAGCCCCAGCATTTT. Its translation is CASSIQNSNQPQHF.

J is TRBJ1-2 and V is TRBV4-2; 7 nucleotides line up with TRBD1. CDR1 and CDR2 from the germline V gene are LGHNA and YNFKEQ. CDR3 length: 19 residues. After removal of 0 bases from V and 5 bases from J, the junction contained 18 bases not matched to a gene. CDR3 amino acids: CASSQDLRIGGPMAYGYTF. CDR3 in DNA: TGTGCCAGCAGCCAAGACCTTCGGATAGGGGGCCCCATGGCTTATGGCTACACCTTC.

The chain carries TRBV2 and TRBJ1-4, with D perhaps TRBD1 (6 bases). Trimming took off 11 bases at V and 5 bases at J, with 18 bases between the two ends. This CDR3 region has 14 residues. Germline V CDR1 and CDR2: SNHLY, FYNNEI. The CDR3 DNA sequence: TGTGCCGCTACACAGGGACCGAGAAATGAAAAACTGTTTTTT. Translated: CAATQGPRNEKLFF.

The chain combines TRBV13 with TRBJ1-1; 9 positions agree with TRBD1. The V and J ends lost 5 bases and 0 bases, in that order; junction bases with no gene match: 4. CDR1 and CDR2 (germline): PRHDT, FYEKMQ (reference sequence). This CDR3 contains 15 residues. The DNA of the CDR3 is TGTGCCAGCAGCCTGGGACAGGGCATGAACACTGAAGCTTTCTTT. Translation gives CASSLGQGMNTEAFF.

This chain links TRBV5-1 with TRBJ2-6; 8 nucleotides agree with TRBD1. V lost 0 bases, J lost 0 bases, and 5 bases stayed unmatched. The CDR3 covers 18 residues. Per germline, CDR1 SGHRS and CDR2 YFSETQ. For the CDR3, the DNA is TGCGCCAGCAGCTTGGGGGACAGGACCATCTCTGGGGCCAACGTCCTGACTTTC. Translation gives CASSLGDRTISGANVLTF. Filled out from reference TRBV5-1 and TRBJ2-6, the complete variable domain reads KAGVTQTPRYLIKTRGQQVTLSCSPISGHRSVSWYQQTPGQGLQFLFEYFSETQRNKGNFPGRFSGRQFSNSRSEMNVSTLELGDSALYLCASSLGDRTISGANVLTFGAGSRLTVL.

The chain recombines TRBV6-2 or TRBV6-3 with TRBJ2-6; no reliable D call. V lost 5 bases and J 0 bases, leaving 8 bases between the germline ends. This CDR3 region has 15 residues. Germline CDR1 reads MNHEY; CDR2 reads SVGEGT. Here the CDR3 reads CASSPQFSGANVLTF. CDR3 in DNA: TGTGCCAGCAGTCCCCAGTTCTCTGGGGCCAACGTCCTGACTTTC.